This T cell receptor (beta chain) comes out of a study of blood T cell repertoires in COVID-19. Study-level background: Donors in the United States, Italy and Spain gave samples during acute or convalescent COVID-19. From T cells, B-cell-depleted T cells, or PBMCs came the material, which was cDNA or gDNA.

CDR1 and CDR2 (germline): MDHEN, SYDVKM. This CDR3 contains 15 residues. Trimming at V came to 6 bases and at J to 4 bases, leaving 8 bases not matched to a gene. Original data processing: Using reference gene primer amplification, nucleated cell counts were estimated. TCRdb's table, derived via immunoSEQ multiplex PCR, lists solely in-frame clones and lacks some. Clone size and the V and J calls come from that table; the DNA yielded D and trimming. The data contain 250,000 to 300,000 clones, roughly 92% of them seen just once; the ten biggest clones take up 2.2%. V gene TRBV28 combines with J gene TRBJ1-4; 7 nucleotides line up with TRBD1. The receptor was isolated from a woman in her 30s with COVID-19, enrolled during active disease. The specimen was peripheral blood. The DNA for the CDR3 is TGTGCCAGCAGGGGGAGGACAGGTCTTAATGAAAAACTGTTTTTT. This translates into CASRGRTGLNEKLFF.